These 5 T cell receptor beta chains originate from one sample sequenced in a study of cytomegalovirus exposure and HLA in healthy donors. PCR was performed using 60 Vbeta and 13 Jbeta primers. Data came from immunoSEQ multiplex PCR; TCRdb stores just in-frame clones and leaves some out. The sample holds over 150,000 clones, almost 85% seen once. The material sequenced was PBMCs. The receptors originated from a boy between 2 and 15 years old in good health and CMV-seronegative.

V and J are TRBV7-3 and TRBJ1-4; D is perhaps TRBD1 (5 bases). CDR3 length: 13 residues. V was cut by 5 bases and J by 8 bases, with 12 bases left in between. Germline V gene sequence: CDR1 SGHTA, CDR2 FQGTGA. CDR3 DNA sequence: TGTGCCAGCAGCCGCGCCGGGGGGGAAAAACTGTTTTTT. As protein: CASSRAGGEKLFF.

This clone was observed a single time. The gene calls are TRBV28 and TRBJ1-5; 8 nucleotides align to TRBD1. Germline assignment: CDR1 MDHEN and CDR2 SYDVKM. With 6 bases clipped from V and 4 bases from J, the junction kept 8 bases outside the gene matches. The CDR3 is 15 amino acids. The CDR3 reads CASSRSGQGNQPQHF. The CDR3 DNA sequence: TGTGCCAGCAGCCGTTCCGGACAGGGTAATCAGCCCCAGCATTTT.

The rearrangement links TRBV5-1 to TRBJ2-5, with TRBD1 as a possible D gene (5 bases). V dropped 0 bases and J dropped 0 bases, with 12 bases sitting between them. CDR3 length: 16 residues. Germline CDR1 is SGHRS and CDR2 is YFSETQ. CDR3 sequence (DNA): TGCGCCAGCAGCTTGGCCAAGGGGCAGTACCAAGAGACCCAGTACTTC. It codes for CASSLAKGQYQETQYF.

The chain links TRBV28 to TRBJ2-1; D is uncertain. This CDR3 is built from 12 residues. V lost 2 bases to trimming and J lost 6 bases, with 5 bases between them. Germline V lookup: CDR1 MDHEN, CDR2 SYDVKM. The CDR3 is CASSLSRNEQFF. The CDR3 DNA reads as TGTGCCAGCAGTTTAAGCCGCAATGAGCAGTTCTTC.

The CDR3 coding sequence is TGTGCCAGCAGGATTAGCCCCTCCTACGAGCAGTACTTC. Protein: CASRISPSYEQYF. This chain uses TRBV2 with TRBJ2-7; D is ambiguous. V dropped 6 bases and J dropped 0 bases, with 9 bases sitting between them. CDR1 is SNHLY and CDR2 is FYNNEI in the germline V gene. This CDR3 contains 13 residues.